Listed below are T cell receptor beta chains from one sample, sequenced in a study of regulatory T cells in long-lasting Graves disease. TCRdb itself ran the multiplex PCR reads through MiXCR, one entry per CDR3 protein. This repertoire shows 410,000 or so distinct CDR3 sequences, 15% found once; its top ten account for roughly a sixth. Separately, the same data were catalogued under a study of T cells in Graves' hyperthyroidism and ophthalmopathy.

The source material was peripheral blood mononuclear cells (PBMCs), sampled at new diagnosis, from a patient treated with antithyroid drugs. These receptors originate from a young woman with Graves disease. CDR3s leave out the opening cysteine and the closing phenylalanine or tryptophan. Expanded clones are given a class, and other clones once, few, many or no size at all.

V	size	J	CDR3
TRBV11-2	many	TRBJ2-5	ASSFSGTDKETQY
TRBV14	few	TRBJ2-1	ASSQPAGSSYNEQF
TRBV20-1	many	TRBJ2-7	SARYGLDPSGSSYEQY
TRBV9	NA	TRBJ1-3	ASSPWTGRGNTIY
TRBV3-1	many	TRBJ2-1	ASSVSGSEQF
TRBV7-6	few	TRBJ2-1	ASTPSGRDPKQF
TRBV4-1	once	TRBJ2-1	ASSLRQGGSSSYEQF
TRBV10-3	many	TRBJ2-5	AISGSGTGREKTQY
TRBV24-1	NA	TRBJ2-3	ATSDRPVTATDTQY
TRBV19	many	TRBJ1-1	ASSLTRWGEAF
TRBV20-1	many	TRBJ1-1	SARSWGNTEAF
TRBV2	many	TRBJ2-1	ASSAGSEQF
TRBV6-5	many	TRBJ2-3	ASSYVPRTDTQY